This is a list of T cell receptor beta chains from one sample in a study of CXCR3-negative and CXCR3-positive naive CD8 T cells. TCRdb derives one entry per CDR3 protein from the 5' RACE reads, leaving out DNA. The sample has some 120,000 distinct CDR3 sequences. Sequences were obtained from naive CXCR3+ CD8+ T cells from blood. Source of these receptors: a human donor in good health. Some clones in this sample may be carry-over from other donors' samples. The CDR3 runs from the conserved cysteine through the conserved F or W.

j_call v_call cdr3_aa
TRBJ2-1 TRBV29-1 CSIPGQGTYNEQFF
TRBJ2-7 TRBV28 CASSLQRLADNYEQYF
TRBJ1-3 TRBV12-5 CASGLWVIGTGHESSGNTIYF
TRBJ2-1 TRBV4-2 CASSQTPDGYNEQFF
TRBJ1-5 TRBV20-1 CSASRQGGYSNQPQHF
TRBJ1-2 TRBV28 CASSLFPDGQDYGYTF
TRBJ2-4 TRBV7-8 CASSLVMGWLRENIQYF
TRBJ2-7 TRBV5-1 CASSYTSGGSSYEQYF
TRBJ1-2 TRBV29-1 CSVWGGSLYGYTF
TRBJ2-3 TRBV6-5 CASSALAMSTDTQYF
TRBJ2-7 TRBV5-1 CASRPRGKGIYEQYF
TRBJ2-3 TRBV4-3 CASSQDSETTDTQYF
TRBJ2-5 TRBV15 CATSRDHDRDQETQYF
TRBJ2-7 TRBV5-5 CASSSGYSGANEQYF
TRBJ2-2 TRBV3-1 CASSRRTSGDTGELFF
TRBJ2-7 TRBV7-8 CASSYTSGSIYEQYF
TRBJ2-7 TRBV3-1 CARSQEVGYEQYF
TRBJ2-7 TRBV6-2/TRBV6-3 CASSYSKTGHAEF
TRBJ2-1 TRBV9 CASSVWTGGIEQFF
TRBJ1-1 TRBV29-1 CSVEFRKNTEAFF
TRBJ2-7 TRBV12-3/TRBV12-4 CASSFGWEQYF
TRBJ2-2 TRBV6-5 CASSYSFERGENTGELFF
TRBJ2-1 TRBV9 CASSVGQDSSYNEQFF
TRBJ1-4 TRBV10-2 CASSEKGPEKLFF
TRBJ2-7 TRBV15 CATSNRDRGFYEQYF
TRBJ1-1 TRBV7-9 CASRMGRNTEAFF
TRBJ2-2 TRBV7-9 CASGRENAGELFF
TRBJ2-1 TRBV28 CAGSSNNEQFF
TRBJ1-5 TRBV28 CASSLFLFPTGGSNQPQHF
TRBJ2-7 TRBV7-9 CASSLSGTPPYEQYF
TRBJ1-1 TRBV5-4 CASSLAGQGTEAFF
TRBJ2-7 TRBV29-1 CSVEPGQGTYEQYF
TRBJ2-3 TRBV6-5 CASSCPGQVMMGCTDTQYF
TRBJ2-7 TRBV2 CASRGQGLHEQYF
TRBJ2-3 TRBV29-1 CSVEDQTGLAGGSRYF
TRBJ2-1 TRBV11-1 CASSLRLGNEQFF